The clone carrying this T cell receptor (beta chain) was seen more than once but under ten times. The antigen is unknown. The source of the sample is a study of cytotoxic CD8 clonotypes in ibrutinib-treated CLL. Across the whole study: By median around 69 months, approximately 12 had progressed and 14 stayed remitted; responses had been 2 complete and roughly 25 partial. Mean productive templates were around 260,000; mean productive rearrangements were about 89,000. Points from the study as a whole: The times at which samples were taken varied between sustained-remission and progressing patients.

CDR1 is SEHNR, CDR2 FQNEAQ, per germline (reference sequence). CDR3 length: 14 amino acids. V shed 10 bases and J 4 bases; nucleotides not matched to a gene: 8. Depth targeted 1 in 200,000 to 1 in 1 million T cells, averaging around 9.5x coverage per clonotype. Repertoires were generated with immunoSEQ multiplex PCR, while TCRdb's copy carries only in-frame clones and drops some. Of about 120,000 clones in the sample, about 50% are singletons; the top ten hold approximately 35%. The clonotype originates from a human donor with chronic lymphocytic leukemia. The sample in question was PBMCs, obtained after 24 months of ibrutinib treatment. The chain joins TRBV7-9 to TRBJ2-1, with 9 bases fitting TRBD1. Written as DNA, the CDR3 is TGTGCCACCGGACAGGGGATGGGGTACAATGAGCAGTTCTTC. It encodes CATGQGMGYNEQFF. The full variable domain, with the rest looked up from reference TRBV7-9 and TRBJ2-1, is DTGVSQNPRHKITKRGQNVTFRCDPISEHNRLYWYRQTLGQGPEFLTYFQNEAQLEKSRLLSDRFSAERPKGSFSTLEIQRTEQGDSAMYLCATGQGMGYNEQFFGPGTRLTVL.